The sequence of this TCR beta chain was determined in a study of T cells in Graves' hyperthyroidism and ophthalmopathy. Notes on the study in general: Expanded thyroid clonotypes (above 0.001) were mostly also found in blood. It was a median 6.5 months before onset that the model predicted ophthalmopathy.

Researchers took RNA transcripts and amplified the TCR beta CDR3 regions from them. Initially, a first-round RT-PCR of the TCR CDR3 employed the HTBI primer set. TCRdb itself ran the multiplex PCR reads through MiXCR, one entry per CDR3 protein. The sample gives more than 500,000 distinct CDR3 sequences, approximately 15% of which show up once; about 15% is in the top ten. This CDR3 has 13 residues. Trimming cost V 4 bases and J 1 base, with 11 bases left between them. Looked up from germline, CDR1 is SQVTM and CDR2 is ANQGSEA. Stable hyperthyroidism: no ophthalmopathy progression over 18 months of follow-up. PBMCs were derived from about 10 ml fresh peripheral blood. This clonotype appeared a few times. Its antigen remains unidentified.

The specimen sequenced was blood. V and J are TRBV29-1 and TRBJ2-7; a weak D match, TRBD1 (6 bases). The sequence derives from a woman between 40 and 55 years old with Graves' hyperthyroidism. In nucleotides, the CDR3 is TGCAGCGTTGCACAGGGCATTTCCTACGAGCAGTACTTC. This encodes CSVAQGISYEQYF.